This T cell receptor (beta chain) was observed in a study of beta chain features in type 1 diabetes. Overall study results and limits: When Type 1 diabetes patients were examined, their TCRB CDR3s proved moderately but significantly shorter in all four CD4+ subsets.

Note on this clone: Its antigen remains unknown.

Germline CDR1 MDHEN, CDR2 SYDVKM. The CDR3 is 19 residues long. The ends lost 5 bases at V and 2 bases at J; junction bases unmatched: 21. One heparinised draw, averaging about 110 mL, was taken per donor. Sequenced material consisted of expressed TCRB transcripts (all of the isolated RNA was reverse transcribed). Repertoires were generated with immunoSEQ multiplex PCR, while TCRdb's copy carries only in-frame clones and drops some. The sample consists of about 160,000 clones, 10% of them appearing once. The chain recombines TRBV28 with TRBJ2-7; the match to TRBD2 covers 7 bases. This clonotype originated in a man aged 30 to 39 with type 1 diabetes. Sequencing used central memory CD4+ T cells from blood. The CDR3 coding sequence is TGTGCCAGCAGTAATCCGATGACTAGCCGACTATCTTTTACCTACGAGCAGTACTTC. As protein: CASSNPMTSRLSFTYEQYF.